One and the same sample provided the 11 T cell receptor beta chains below, sequenced in a study of STAT5B mutations in CD4+ large granular lymphocyte leukemia. Generated by immunoSEQ multiplex PCR, the TCRdb table keeps only in-frame clones and is missing some. The table has more than 30,000 clones, around 85% seen once. Sequencing was performed on CD4+ T cells from blood buffy coats. The receptors here all came from a human donor in good health.

The rearrangement links TRBV9 to TRBJ2-5; TRBD2 matches at 9 bases. Germline CDR1 reads SGDLS; CDR2 reads YYNGEE. This CDR3 has 15 residues. With 2 bases clipped from V and 3 bases from J, the junction kept 5 bases outside the gene matches. The CDR3 protein is CASSVRASGEETQYF. The CDR3 region has the DNA TGTGCCAGCAGCGTCCGAGCTAGCGGGGAAGAGACCCAGTACTTC.

The chain combines TRBV5-1 with TRBJ1-4, with 7 bases aligning to TRBD1. The V and J ends lost 9 bases and 8 bases, in that order; junction bases with no gene match: 19. The CDR3 has 16 residues. Germline CDR1 reads SGHRS; CDR2 reads YFSETQ. The CDR3 DNA reads TGCGCCACTATCGGGCAGGGGGTAAAGTCAAGAGAAAAACTGTTTTTT. Translation: CATIGQGVKSREKLFF. Using reference TRBV5-1 and TRBJ1-4 for the parts outside the CDR3, the full variable domain is KAGVTQTPRYLIKTRGQQVTLSCSPISGHRSVSWYQQTPGQGLQFLFEYFSETQRNKGNFPGRFSGRQFSNSRSEMNVSTLELGDSALYLCATIGQGVKSREKLFFGSGTQLSVL.

This rearrangement joins TRBV6-1 to TRBJ1-5; D call uncertain. Germline CDR1 reads MNHNS; CDR2 reads SASEGT. The CDR3 consists of 14 residues. Trimming left V 5 bases short and J 6 bases short, with 14 bases between. The CDR3 is CASSSGKGGQPQHF. The CDR3 DNA reads as TGTGCCAGCAGTTCGGGAAAGGGAGGTCAGCCCCAGCATTTT.

In its sample, this clone was seen once. This sequence joins TRBV5-1 and TRBJ2-2; 9 nucleotides align to TRBD1. V was pared by 4 bases and J by 1 base, with 5 bases of the junction left unmatched. Germline-derived CDR1 and CDR2 are SGHRS and YFSETQ. CDR3 length: 16 residues. The CDR3 nucleotides are TGCGCCAGCAGCCTTTGGACAGGGGAGAACACCGGGGAGCTGTTTTTT. As protein: CASSLWTGENTGELFF.

This chain joins TRBV18 and TRBJ2-1, with 10 bases lining up with TRBD1. After removal of 3 bases from V and 4 bases from J, the junction contained 6 bases not matched to a gene. Germline CDR1 and CDR2: KGHSH and LQKENI. This CDR3 has 16 residues. CDR3 DNA sequence: TGTGCCAGCTCACCCTTGCGGGGACAGGGGTACAATGAGCAGTTCTTC. Protein product: CASSPLRGQGYNEQFF. The whole variable domain, filled in from reference TRBV18 and TRBJ2-1, reads NAGVMQNPRHLVRRRGQEARLRCSPMKGHSHVYWYRQLPEEGLKFMVYLQKENIIDESGMPKERFSAEFPKEGPSILRIQQVVRGDSAAYFCASSPLRGQGYNEQFFGPGTRLTVL.

This chain links TRBV5-6 with TRBJ2-2, with TRBD2 identical over 7 bases. With 4 bases clipped from V and 2 bases from J, the junction kept 5 bases outside the gene matches. This CDR3 comprises 15 residues. CDR1 and CDR2 from the germline V gene are SGHDT and YYEEEE. CDR3 region: CASSGLAVNTGELFF. CDR3 DNA: TGTGCCAGCAGCGGTCTAGCGGTCAACACCGGGGAGCTGTTTTTT. Full variable domain (missing parts from reference TRBV5-6 and TRBJ2-2): DAGVTQSPTHLIKTRGQQVTLRCSPKSGHDTVSWYQQALGQGPQFIFQYYEEEERQRGNFPDRFSGHQFPNYSSELNVNALLLGDSALYLCASSGLAVNTGELFFGEGSRLTVL.

The chain links TRBV10-1 to TRBJ1-1; perhaps TRBD1 as D (5 bases). The germline V gene has CDR1 WNHNN and CDR2 SYGVQD (reference sequence). The CDR3 extends over 14 amino acids. The V and J ends lost 6 bases and 5 bases respectively, with 16 bases between them. The CDR3 DNA reads as TGCGCCAGCAGCTTGAGACGGGGGAGGACTGAAGCTTTCTTT. It specifies CASSLRRGRTEAFF.

This clone appeared a single time. This chain links TRBV5-6 with TRBJ1-2; D is undetermined. V was shortened by 4 bases and J by 0 bases, with 19 bases between the two germline ends. The CDR3 has 17 residues. Germline loops: CDR1 SGHDT, CDR2 YYEEEE. CDR3 nucleotides: TGTGCCAGCAGCCTCCACCTGATAACCATTTCTAACTATGGCTACACCTTC. It translates to CASSLHLITISNYGYTF.

This clone has more than one count but fewer than ten. The chain carries TRBV2 and TRBJ2-2; 8 bases are shared with TRBD1. With V trimmed by 5 bases and J by 7 bases, 9 bases remained unmatched. Germline CDR1 SNHLY, CDR2 FYNNEI. The CDR3 extends over 15 amino acids. CDR3 sequence (DNA): TGTGCCAGCAGTCCGCAGGACAGGGCCGACGGGGAGCTGTTTTTT. Encoded protein: CASSPQDRADGELFF.

J is TRBJ1-4 and V is TRBV6-1; D is unresolved. The CDR3 spans 12 residues. The V and J ends lost 2 bases and 11 bases respectively, with 9 bases between them. Germline V gene sequence: CDR1 MNHNS, CDR2 SASEGT. CDR3 sequence reads: CASSENVPKLFF. The CDR3 DNA is TGTGCCAGCAGTGAAAATGTACCTAAACTGTTTTTT.

This chain connects TRBV13 to TRBJ1-6; 8 nucleotides align to TRBD1. The germline gives CDR1 PRHDT, CDR2 FYEKMQ (reference sequence). The CDR3 has 16 amino acids. Trimming took 1 base from V and 8 from J; bases not matched to a gene: 7. This CDR3 reads CASSLAQGTGHSPLHF. CDR3 nucleotides: TGTGCCAGCAGCTTAGCCCAGGGGACAGGACATTCACCCCTCCACTTT.